A selection of T cell receptor beta chains follows, all from one sample in a study of immune heterogeneity within non-small cell lung tumors. MiXCR, applied by TCRdb to the multiplex PCR reads, yields one record per CDR3 protein. This repertoire shows around 4,200 distinct CDR3 sequences, under 30% found once; its top ten account for around 10%. The sample taken for sequencing was lung tumor tissue. All receptors come from a man between 50 and 59 years old with non-small cell lung cancer. Each CDR3 is given without its conserved first and last residue.

cdr3_aa: ASSYGSNQPQH; v_call: TRBV7-9
cdr3_aa: ASSEAWGLNQPQH; v_call: TRBV6-1
cdr3_aa: ASIPSPRQGNTGELF; v_call: TRBV12-3/TRBV12-4
cdr3_aa: ASSYSASNQPQH; v_call: TRBV6-5
cdr3_aa: ASNSGLSSYNSPLH; v_call: TRBV28
cdr3_aa: ASYRAGNGYT; v_call: TRBV19
cdr3_aa: SAREDVLDGYT; v_call: TRBV20-1
cdr3_aa: SASGTSGIQETQY; v_call: TRBV20-1
cdr3_aa: ASSVQGPDTQY; v_call: TRBV9
cdr3_aa: ASSEAGVDGEQY; v_call: TRBV25-1
cdr3_aa: ASSLANSGTGRNYGYT; v_call: TRBV5-1
cdr3_aa: AWSALDSADEKLF; v_call: TRBV30
cdr3_aa: SARVPGETDTQY; v_call: TRBV20-1
cdr3_aa: ASSWGSGELF; v_call: TRBV19
cdr3_aa: AKDGGGTEAF; v_call: TRBV6-4
cdr3_aa: ASSPGTSGRGNEQF; v_call: TRBV28